This passage covers 2 T cell receptor beta chains from one sample sequenced in a study of blood T cell repertoires in COVID-19. Sequenced by immunoSEQ multiplex PCR; TCRdb stores in-frame clones only, minus some. The table has about 300,000 clones, 70% to 90% seen once. Sequences were obtained from peripheral blood. These receptors were obtained from a woman in her 50s with COVID-19, enrolled during active disease.

The V gene is TRBV29-1, the J gene TRBJ2-5; D possibly corresponds to TRBD1 (5 bases). CDR3 length: 12 residues. V was cut by 2 bases and J by 6 bases, with 10 bases left in between. Per germline, CDR1 SQVTM and CDR2 ANQGSEA. In DNA form, the CDR3 reads TGCAGCGTTGAAACAGGAGCTAAGACCCAGTACTTC. Translation gives CSVETGAKTQYF.

The J gene is TRBJ1-1, the V gene TRBV6-5; a weak D match, TRBD1 (6 bases). The V gene's germline CDR1 is MNHEY and CDR2 SVGAGI. The CDR3 spans 14 residues. Trimming left V 5 bases short and J 8 bases short, with 18 bases between. CDR3 in DNA: TGTGCCAGCAGTCCCCTGGCAGGGAGGGGGGAAGCTTTCTTT. Translation: CASSPLAGRGEAFF.